What follows is one T cell receptor beta chain and its context. The sample comes from a study of OX40 agonist ivuxolimab in advanced cancers. Study background: Ivuxolimab doses were 0.01, 0.1, 0.3, 1.5, 3 or 10 mg/kg every 2 weeks.

V dropped 0 bases and J dropped 4 bases, with 16 bases sitting between them. CDR1 and CDR2 (germline): SGHNT, YYREEE (reference sequence). The CDR3 is 16 amino acids. The data were produced by immunoSEQ multiplex PCR, yet TCRdb's version contains in-frame clones alone and is incomplete. Of some 90,000 clones in the sample, around 87% were seen once. The chain couples TRBV5-4 to TRBJ1-2; the D gene is possibly TRBD1 (6 bases). The material was CD4+ or CD8+ T cells sorted from blood, obtained in a trial of the OX40 agonist ivuxolimab. The receptor comes from an adult with an advanced solid tumor such as melanoma, head and neck, liver or kidney cancer. CDR3 amino acids: CASSLGRGQGGYGYTF. The DNA for the CDR3 is TGTGCCAGCAGCTTGGGACGGGGGCAGGGAGGCTATGGCTACACCTTC.